Following are 9 T cell receptor beta chains from one sample sequenced in a study of regulatory T cells in long-lasting Graves disease (dated by TCRdb to the early 2020s). The time point label on this specimen signifies: newly diagnosed GD, antithyroid drugs for less than 3 months. RNA was extracted from PBMCs in TRIzol for both TCR sequencing and RNA sequencing. Library creation used multiplex PCR. Sequencing used an Illumina HiSeq 4000. CDR3 regions were amplified by Arm-PCR with iRepertoire HTBI primers to construct TCR beta libraries. TCRdb handled the public reads itself, with Q25 trimming in fastp and clone calling in MiXCR, and kept productive beta chains. Rows with one shared CDR3 protein collapse into an entry with the most common genes and DNA. In all, the sample holds 550,000 to 600,000 distinct CDR3 sequences, and 15% to 20% of those were seen once. The biggest ten clones account for around 11% of the sample.

The data were also submitted as part of a second study, on T cells in Graves' hyperthyroidism and ophthalmopathy.

The sample here was peripheral blood mononuclear cells (PBMCs), taken at new diagnosis, from a patient treated with antithyroid drugs. The receptors here all came from a man aged 18 to 29 with Graves disease. Donor details come from another sample of the same person, matched by shared clones.

The genes are TRBV6-1 and TRBJ2-2, with TRBD2 identical over 9 bases. The V gene's germline CDR1 is MNHNS and CDR2 SASEGT. Trimming removed 5 bases from V and 4 bases from J; junction bases left unmatched: 11. This CDR3 spans 17 amino acids. The CDR3 nucleotides read TGTGCCAGCAGTCCGAGGGGACTAGCATCTGCCACCGGGGAGCTGTTTTTT. Translating gives CASSPRGLASATGELFF.

This clonotype was recorded a few times. The V gene is TRBV19, the J gene TRBJ1-1, with D tentatively TRBD1 (6 bases). CDR1 LNHDA and CDR2 SQIVND come from the germline V gene (reference sequence). V was shortened by 5 bases and J by 8 bases, with 21 bases between the two germline ends. The CDR3 is 15 residues long. The CDR3 bases are TGTGCCAGTAGTCCTCGACAGGCCGGAGGGGAAGAAGCTTTCTTT. Its translation: CASSPRQAGGEEAFF.

This clonotype occurred many times. The chain has TRBV3-1 and TRBJ2-1, with 11 bases lining up with TRBD2. Germline-derived CDR1 and CDR2 are LGHDT and YNNKEL (reference sequence). J lost 7 bases, V lost 4 bases, and 6 bases had no gene match. The CDR3 sequence is 15 residues long. CDR3 protein: CASSLTSGIKNEQFF. The CDR3 coding sequence is TGTGCCAGCAGCCTGACTAGCGGGATTAAAAATGAGCAGTTCTTC.

This clonotype has a count of ten or more. The V gene is TRBV7-3, the J gene TRBJ2-7, with TRBD2 matching over 9 bases. Germline V gene data show CDR1 as SGHTA and CDR2 as FQGTGA. The CDR3 runs to 15 residues. Trimming at V came to 1 base and at J to 5 bases, leaving 6 bases not matched to a gene. The CDR3 DNA is TGTGCCAGCAGCTTAAGCGGGAGGGCTGTGGACGAGCAGTACTTC. It encodes CASSLSGRAVDEQYF.

V usage is TRBV4-1 and J usage is TRBJ2-3, with 11 bases that match TRBD2. The CDR3 is 15 amino acids. CDR1 and CDR2 from the germline V gene are MGHRA and YSYEKL. V lost 2 bases and J lost 5; bases outside the gene matches: 3. The CDR3 bases are TGCGCCAGCAGCCAAAGCGGGACTAGCGGAGATACGCAGTATTTT. As protein: CASSQSGTSGDTQYF.

This clonotype has more than one count but fewer than ten. The chain carries TRBV7-9 and TRBJ2-5; 11 bases line up with TRBD1. CDR1 and CDR2 (germline): SEHNR, FQNEAQ (reference sequence). The CDR3 is 15 amino acids. With 4 bases clipped from V and 6 bases from J, the junction kept 7 bases outside the gene matches. CDR3 DNA: TGTGCCAGCAGCTCCTGGACAGGGGGCGGGAAGACCCAGTACTTC. Amino acids: CASSSWTGGGKTQYF.

The genes are TRBV5-1 and TRBJ2-1; the match to TRBD2 covers 8 bases. The closer fit of TRBJ2-5 to the DNA end suggests the J call may be wrong. The CDR3 is made up of 17 amino acids. Per the germline V gene, CDR1 is SGHRS and CDR2 is YFSETQ. The CDR3 coding sequence is TGCGCCAGCAGCTCCGGGACTAGTTCGCCGGCAGAAGAGACCCAGTACTTC. Translation: CASSSGTSSPAEETQYF.

This chain links TRBV4-1 with TRBJ1-1; possible D gene TRBD1, 5 bases. The CDR3 is made up of 16 amino acids. The germline CDR1 and CDR2 sequences are MGHRA and YSYEKL. V was clipped by 0 bases and J by 3 bases, with 14 bases between them. CDR3 DNA: TGCGCCAGCAGCCAAGAGAGGGCAGTGGGGGACACTGAAGCTTTCTTT. It specifies CASSQERAVGDTEAFF.

This clonotype was counted ten times or more. V and J are TRBV3-1 and TRBJ1-1; TRBD1 aligns across 7 bases. The length of the CDR3 is 13 residues. The J segment lost 1 base and the V segment lost 6 bases, leaving 2 bases of the junction unmatched. Germline assignment: CDR1 LGHDT and CDR2 YNNKEL (reference sequence). The DNA for the CDR3 is TGTGCCAGCAGTTACAGGGGGAACACTGAAGCTTTCTTT. The encoded protein is CASSYRGNTEAFF.